The 8 T cell receptor beta chains in this list originate from one sample, sequenced in a study of blood T cells in healthy people across ages. Using a J-beta primer mix together with a sample-barcoded 5' primer, a second PCR was run for about 6 to 12 cycles. TCRdb analysed the 5' RACE reads with MiXCR anew, one entry per CDR3 protein. The sample lists about 1.5 million distinct CDR3 sequences; about 42% were seen once. Sequenced material: blood. The origin of the receptors is a woman aged 18-35 years in good health.

V and J are TRBV7-9 and TRBJ1-5; 7 bases map to TRBD1. This CDR3 has 18 amino acids. From germline, CDR1 is SEHNR and CDR2 FQNEAQ (reference sequence). V dropped 1 base and J dropped 1; count of bases not matched to a gene: 10. CDR3 coding DNA: TGTGCCAGCAGCTTAGGTACAGGGGAGCGAGGGAGCAATCAGCCCCAGCATTTT. Translated: CASSLGTGERGSNQPQHF.

The chain recombines TRBV2 with TRBJ2-3; D perhaps matches TRBD2 (5 bases). Germline V gives CDR1 SNHLY, CDR2 FYNNEI. V lost 4 bases and J lost 2, with 16 bases in between. The CDR3 sequence is 16 residues long. The CDR3: CASSVSGEDNTDTQYF. The CDR3 DNA reads as TGTGCCAGCAGTGTTTCCGGGGAAGACAACACAGATACGCAGTATTTT. Supplemented by reference TRBV2 and TRBJ2-3, the full variable domain reads EPEVTQTPSHQVTQMGQEVILRCVPISNHLYFYWYRQILGQKVEFLVSFYNNEISEKSEIFDDQFSVERPDGSNFTLKIRSTKLEDSAMYFCASSVSGEDNTDTQYFGPGTRLTVL.

V gene TRBV27 combines with J gene TRBJ1-4; 10 bases fit TRBD1. The CDR3 sequence is 14 residues long. V trimming: 3 bases; J trimming: 7 bases; junction bases outside the gene matches: 2. The V gene's germline CDR1 is MNHEY and CDR2 SMNVEV (reference sequence). In DNA, the CDR3 is TGTGCCAGCAGTTTCGGGGACAGGGGTGAAAAACTGTTTTTT. Amino acids: CASSFGDRGEKLFF.

This chain links TRBV7-2 with TRBJ1-6; TRBD1 matches 7 bases. J lost 6 bases, V lost 6 bases, and 5 bases had no gene match. This CDR3 region has 14 residues. From germline, CDR1 is SGHTA and CDR2 FQGNSA. The DNA for the CDR3 is TGTGCCAGCAGGGATCACAGGGGTAATTCACCCCTCCACTTT. Protein: CASRDHRGNSPLHF. The full variable domain, its missing parts supplied by reference TRBV7-2 and TRBJ1-6, is GAGVSQSPSNKVTEKGKDVELRCDPISGHTALYWYRQSLGQGLEFLIYFQGNSAPDKSGLPSDRFSAERTGGSVSTLTIQRTQQEDSAVYLCASRDHRGNSPLHFGNGTRLTVT.

This clonotype was seen a handful of times. The rearrangement links TRBV7-2 to TRBJ2-1, with D perhaps TRBD1 (6 bases). Deletions cut 5 bases from V and 7 bases from J, with 18 bases between. Germline CDR1 and CDR2: SGHTA and FQGNSA. CDR3 length: 15 residues. Written as DNA, the CDR3 is TGTGCCAGCAGCCCACAGGGATACGGTGTTAATGAGCAGTTCTTC. This gives the protein CASSPQGYGVNEQFF.

There are a few counts of this clonotype. J is TRBJ2-2 and V is TRBV29-1; TRBD2 matches 7 bases. Germline-derived CDR1 and CDR2 are SQVTM and ANQGSEA. This CDR3 spans 13 amino acids. The junction had 0 bases not matched to a gene; V was cut back by 4 bases and J by 1 base. In DNA form, the CDR3 reads TGCAGCGTTGGGGGGGGGAACACCGGGGAGCTGTTTTTT. Amino acids: CSVGGGNTGELFF.

In this sample, this clonotype turned up many times. This chain uses TRBV7-6 with TRBJ2-1; 10 bases are shared with TRBD2. CDR1 is SGHVS, CDR2 FNYEAQ, per germline. The CDR3 sequence is 18 residues long. The V and J ends lost 0 bases and 0 bases, in that order; junction bases with no gene match: 5. The CDR3 DNA reads as TGTGCCAGCAGCTTAGCGGGGACTAGCGCGAGCTCCTACAATGAGCAGTTCTTC. Amino acids: CASSLAGTSASSYNEQFF.

This clonotype was seen more than once but under ten times. The J gene is TRBJ2-1, the V gene TRBV6-2 or TRBV6-3; 10 bases match TRBD2. This CDR3 comprises 17 residues. J gave up 4 bases and V 2 bases, and 8 bases lay outside the gene matches. Germline CDR1 MNHEY, CDR2 SVGEGT. In DNA, the CDR3 is TGTGCCAGCAGTTACGGTGGAGGACTAGCGGCTTACAATGAGCAGTTCTTC. As protein: CASSYGGGLAAYNEQFF.